A single sample is the source of the 6 T cell receptor beta chains below, sequenced in a study of cytomegalovirus exposure and HLA in healthy donors. The PCR made use of 60 Vbeta and 13 Jbeta primers. The table came from immunoSEQ multiplex PCR; TCRdb's copy has only in-frame clones and leaves some out. This table holds approximately 110,000 clones, around 80% found once. The sample taken for sequencing was PBMCs. These TCRs come from a woman aged 60 to 75 in good health and CMV-seropositive.

The V and J genes are TRBV7-9 and TRBJ2-5, with D unclear. CDR1 SEHNR and CDR2 FQNEAQ come from the germline V gene (reference sequence). The CDR3 extends over 15 amino acids. The V end lost 3 bases, the J end lost 0 bases, and 11 bases lay between the germline ends. CDR3 protein: CASSFNHRDQETQYF. CDR3 coding DNA: TGTGCCAGCAGCTTTAATCACCGGGACCAAGAGACCCAGTACTTC. Full variable domain (missing parts from reference TRBV7-9 and TRBJ2-5): DTGVSQNPRHKITKRGQNVTFRCDPISEHNRLYWYRQTLGQGPEFLTYFQNEAQLEKSRLLSDRFSAERPKGSFSTLEIQRTEQGDSAMYLCASSFNHRDQETQYFGPGTRLLVL.

The rearrangement joins TRBV19 to TRBJ1-5; D gene ambiguous. Germline CDR1 LNHDA, CDR2 SQIVND (reference sequence). The CDR3 sequence is 14 residues long. The V gene lost 6 bases and the J gene lost 4 bases, with 13 bases spanning the gap. This CDR3 reads CASRLSEPNQPQHF. The CDR3 DNA is TGTGCCAGTAGACTGAGTGAGCCAAATCAGCCCCAGCATTTT.

The chain joins TRBV7-3 to TRBJ2-1; TRBD2 matches 10 bases. CDR3 length: 16 amino acids. From germline, CDR1 is SGHTA and CDR2 FQGTGA. The V gene end was trimmed by 4 bases and the J gene end by 7 bases; junction bases not matched to a gene: 10. The CDR3 DNA is TGTGCCAGCAGCTCCCGGACTAGCGGCAAAAGAAATGAGCAGTTCTTC. It encodes CASSSRTSGKRNEQFF.

The gene calls are TRBV5-4 and TRBJ1-1, with 9 bases lining up with TRBD1. Germline lookup yields CDR1 SGHNT and CDR2 YYREEE (reference sequence). J lost 7 bases, V lost 4 bases, and 5 bases had no gene match. The CDR3 loop spans 13 amino acids. In nucleotides, the CDR3 is TGTGCCAGCAGCGCCGACAGGGGGTTTGAAGCTTTCTTT. Translation gives CASSADRGFEAFF.

DNA for the CDR3: TGTGCCTGGTCCGGGTCCTACAACACTGAAGCTTTCTTT. Translated, it gives CAWSGSYNTEAFF. The chain has TRBV30 and TRBJ1-1; no reliable D call. This CDR3 comprises 13 residues. Trimming pared 5 bases from V and 2 bases from J, leaving 12 bases between. Germline-derived CDR1 and CDR2 are GTSNPN and SVGIG (reference sequence).

The rearrangement uses TRBV19 and TRBJ2-2; 8 bases map to TRBD2. Germline CDR1 and CDR2: LNHDA and SQIVND (reference sequence). V dropped 3 bases and J dropped 4; count of bases not matched to a gene: 1. This CDR3 region has 14 residues. CDR3: CASSISGITGELFF. The DNA for the CDR3 is TGTGCCAGTAGTATTAGCGGGATCACCGGGGAGCTGTTTTTT.